This TCR beta chain derives from a study of blood T cell repertoires in COVID-19. Study details: Both acute and convalescent COVID-19 samples were obtained from the United States, Italy and Spain.

This clone showed up just a few times. As processed by the authors: Estimation of nucleated cell counts was performed using reference gene primer amplification. The method was immunoSEQ multiplex PCR; TCRdb's version includes in-frame clones alone and lacks a portion of them. The D gene and trimming were derived from the DNA, and the V and J assignments and clone size from that table. The data hold some 140,000 clones, with 75% to 80% observed a single time. Sequenced material: peripheral blood. This sequence was found in a man at least 80 years old with acute or convalescent COVID-19.

The CDR3 here is CATSTRLAGGRYQETQYF. The CDR3 DNA sequence: TGTGCCACCAGCACCAGACTAGCGGGGGGCAGGTACCAAGAGACCCAGTACTTC. The chain recombines TRBV15 with TRBJ2-5; 13 positions agree with TRBD2. CDR1 is LNHNV and CDR2 is YYDKDF in the germline V gene (reference sequence). The CDR3 has 18 amino acids. Losses at the gene ends were 4 bases for V and 0 bases for J; bases not matched to a gene: 8. Drawing the rest from reference TRBV15 and TRBJ2-5, the complete variable domain is DAMVIQNPRYQVTQFGKPVTLSCSQTLNHNVMYWYQQKSSQAPKLLFHYYDKDFNNEADTPDNFQSRRPNTSFCFLDIRSPGLGDTAMYLCATSTRLAGGRYQETQYFGPGTRLLVL.